This T cell receptor beta chain originates from a study of blood T cell repertoires in COVID-19. The method was immunoSEQ multiplex PCR; TCRdb's version includes in-frame clones alone and lacks a portion of them. Of around 340,000 clones listed, about nine tenths were seen once; the top ten hold around 3.9%. This clone has only one observation. Source material: peripheral blood. This TCR derives from a woman aged 55 to 70 with COVID-19, enrolled during active disease.

The CDR3 region has the DNA TGTGCCAGCAGTGAAGCAAGGACAGGGGGTCAAAGTGGTGGCTACACCTTC. Residues: CASSEARTGGQSGGYTF. V gene TRBV2 combines with J gene TRBJ1-2; 10 nucleotides line up with TRBD1. With 0 bases clipped from V and 7 bases from J, the junction kept 11 bases outside the gene matches. The CDR3 consists of 17 residues. CDR1 and CDR2 from the germline V gene are SNHLY and FYNNEI.